A single sample gave rise to the 17 T cell receptor beta chains below, sequenced in a study of T cell responses to AZD1222 COVID-19 vaccine. Profiling relied on immunoSEQ multiplex PCR, and the TCRdb table lists in-frame clones only, not all of them. The table lists about 180,000 clones, approximately 91% of them singletons. The sample here was peripheral blood, taken on day 0 of AZD1222 vaccination. These receptor sequences come from an adult in good health.

CDR3 amino acids: CASRPLGVWQPQHF. The CDR3 region has the DNA TGTGCCAGCAGACCTTTAGGGGTATGGCAGCCCCAGCATTTT. V and J are TRBV6-5 and TRBJ1-5; D might be TRBD1 (5 bases). Trimming cost V 6 bases and J 7 bases, with 16 bases left between them. This CDR3 region has 14 residues. The germline V gene has CDR1 MNHEY and CDR2 SVGAGI.

This clone was detected once. The V and J genes are TRBV6-5 and TRBJ2-2, with D possibly matching TRBD2 (6 bases). The V and J ends lost 6 bases and 0 bases respectively, with 8 bases between them. Germline V gives CDR1 MNHEY, CDR2 SVGAGI. CDR3 length: 14 amino acids. CDR3 amino acids: CASREGTNTGELFF. The CDR3 coding sequence is TGTGCCAGCAGGGAGGGGACGAACACCGGGGAGCTGTTTTTT.

The chain links TRBV3-1 (or the pseudogene TRBV3-2) to TRBJ2-3; 7 nucleotides align to TRBD1. The length of the CDR3 is 15 residues. Germline trimming cut 3 bases from V and 0 bases from J; bases unmatched to any gene: 3. Germline V lookup: CDR1 LGHDT, CDR2 YNNKEL (reference sequence). CDR3 in DNA: TGTGCCAGCAGCCATGGGACAGCTAGCACAGATACGCAGTATTTT. Translated: CASSHGTASTDTQYF.

This chain links TRBV29-1 with TRBJ2-1, with D perhaps TRBD2 (5 bases). The germline V and J ends were trimmed by 4 bases and 7 bases, with 14 bases remaining between them. CDR1 SQVTM and CDR2 ANQGSEA come from the germline V gene. The length of the CDR3 is 13 residues. The CDR3 sequence is CSVAPAAGNEQFF. Written as DNA, the CDR3 is TGCAGCGTTGCTCCCGCCGCGGGTAATGAGCAGTTCTTC.

The V gene is TRBV27, the J gene TRBJ2-7, with 7 bases that match TRBD1. The CDR3 runs to 15 residues. CDR1 is MNHEY and CDR2 is SMNVEV in the germline V gene (reference sequence). Trimming removed 4 bases from V and 7 bases from J; junction bases left unmatched: 13. CDR3 in DNA: TGTGCCAGCAGTTCCCTTATGAGGGGGCGCGGGGAGCAGTACTTC. Its translation is CASSSLMRGRGEQYF.

The chain recombines TRBV11-3 with TRBJ1-1, with D uncertain. Per the germline V gene, CDR1 is SGHNT and CDR2 is YENEEA. The germline V and J ends were trimmed by 5 bases and 2 bases, with 9 bases remaining between them. The CDR3 length is 13 residues. In DNA, the CDR3 is TGTGCCAGCAGCGAAGCAGCAAACACTGAAGCTTTCTTT. The encoded protein is CASSEAANTEAFF.

V gene TRBV7-6 combines with J gene TRBJ1-3; D possibly corresponds to TRBD1 (5 bases). Trimming took off 1 base at V and 1 base at J, with 14 bases between the two ends. The CDR3 has 17 residues. Germline V gene data show CDR1 as SGHVS and CDR2 as FNYEAQ. The CDR3 sequence is CASSLGGGRVSGNTIYF. CDR3 sequence (DNA): TGTGCCAGCAGCTTAGGGGGGGGTCGGGTGTCTGGAAACACCATATATTTT.

The chain uses TRBV6-5 and TRBJ2-1, with D possibly TRBD1 on 6 matching bases. The CDR3 runs to 13 residues. Germline CDR1 and CDR2: MNHEY and SVGAGI. V was trimmed by 1 base and J by 13 bases, leaving 14 bases between them. The CDR3 sequence: CASSYYGTSSQFF. The DNA for the CDR3 is TGTGCCAGCAGTTACTATGGGACATCCAGTCAGTTCTTC.

V usage is TRBV19 and J usage is TRBJ1-2; D remains ambiguous. The germline CDR1 and CDR2 sequences are LNHDA and SQIVND (reference sequence). Trimming shortened V by 4 bases and J by 4 bases, and 19 bases separated the two germline ends. The CDR3 totals 16 residues. The CDR3 bases are TGTGCCAGTAGTAGCCCCCTTCGGGGAGGAATCTATGGCTACACCTTC. Protein sequence: CASSSPLRGGIYGYTF. Looking up the rest from reference TRBV19 and TRBJ1-2 gives the full variable domain: DGGITQSPKYLFRKEGQNVTLSCEQNLNHDAMYWYRQDPGQGLRLIYYSQIVNDFQKGDIAEGYSVSREKKESFPLTVTSAQKNPTAFYLCASSSPLRGGIYGYTFGSGTRLTVV.

The chain is built from TRBV6-5 and TRBJ1-5; TRBD1 aligns across 7 bases. Per germline, CDR1 MNHEY and CDR2 SVGAGI. There are 12 residues in the CDR3. J gave up 5 bases and V 8 bases, and 3 bases lay outside the gene matches. The CDR3: CASRDSYQPQHF. Here the CDR3 DNA reads TGTGCCAGCCGGGACAGTTATCAGCCCCAGCATTTT.

J is TRBJ1-2 and V is TRBV7-9, with TRBD1 as a possible D gene (6 bases). V lost 5 bases and J lost 0, with 16 bases in between. The CDR3 is made up of 16 amino acids. Germline lookup yields CDR1 SEHNR and CDR2 FQNEAQ (reference sequence). CDR3 amino acids: CASSPVAGDPNYGYTF. In nucleotides, the CDR3 is TGTGCCAGCAGCCCCGTGGCAGGGGACCCTAACTATGGCTACACCTTC.

The chain links TRBV18 to TRBJ2-5, with a weak D call TRBD1 (7 bases). The CDR3 is 13 amino acids. Germline CDR1 reads KGHSH; CDR2 reads LQKENI. V was pared by 3 bases and J by 8 bases, with 13 bases between. CDR3 loop: CASSPRQGGTQYF. CDR3 coding DNA: TGTGCCAGCTCACCTAGACAGGGAGGAACCCAGTACTTC.

The chain employs TRBV9 and TRBJ1-6, with D unclear. Per germline, CDR1 SGDLS and CDR2 YYNGEE. The CDR3 sequence is 13 residues long. V was shortened by 3 bases and J by 8 bases, with 9 bases between the two germline ends. The CDR3 DNA reads TGTGCCAGCAGCGCCCGAGGCGATTCACCCCTCCACTTT. This translates into CASSARGDSPLHF. The whole variable domain, filled in from reference TRBV9 and TRBJ1-6, reads DSGVTQTPKHLITATGQRVTLRCSPRSGDLSVYWYQQSLDQGLQFLIQYYNGEERAKGNILERFSAQQFPDLHSELNLSSLELGDSALYFCASSARGDSPLHFGNGTRLTVT.

This clone was seen a few times. The rearrangement links TRBV7-8 to TRBJ1-3; D not certain. V was clipped by 5 bases and J by 4 bases, with 15 bases between them. This CDR3 comprises 15 residues. The germline V gene has CDR1 SGHVS and CDR2 FQNEAQ. CDR3 nucleotides: TGTGCCAGCAGCCCCCCCTTGCGTATGGGAAACACCATATATTTT. Amino acid sequence: CASSPPLRMGNTIYF.

CDR3 nucleotides: TGTGCCAGCAGCAACAGGCGACAGGGAAGGGAAAAACTGTTTTTT. Amino acids: CASSNRRQGREKLFF. The chain combines TRBV6-5 with TRBJ1-4, with TRBD1 identical over 7 bases. CDR1 and CDR2 (germline): MNHEY, SVGAGI. V lost 6 bases to trimming and J lost 8 bases; unmatched junction nucleotides: 12. This CDR3 is 15 amino acids long.

The gene calls are TRBV3-1 (or the pseudogene TRBV3-2) and TRBJ2-6, with 8 bases aligning to TRBD1. This CDR3 comprises 17 residues. The trim removed 4 bases at V and 0 bases at J, leaving 5 bases unmatched. The V gene's germline CDR1 is LGHDT and CDR2 YNNKEL (reference sequence). The DNA for the CDR3 is TGTGCCAGCAGCCGGGGGACAGGACGCTCTGGGGCCAACGTCCTGACTTTC. It yields the protein CASSRGTGRSGANVLTF.

J is TRBJ1-2 and V is TRBV9; a possible D gene is TRBD1 (5 bases). V shed 3 bases and J shed 4 bases, with 10 bases lying between them. The CDR3 runs to 13 residues. Germline V gene data show CDR1 as SGDLS and CDR2 as YYNGEE. The CDR3 DNA reads TGTGCCAGCAGCGGGGGCCCTATCTATGGCTACACCTTC. Translated, it gives CASSGGPIYGYTF.